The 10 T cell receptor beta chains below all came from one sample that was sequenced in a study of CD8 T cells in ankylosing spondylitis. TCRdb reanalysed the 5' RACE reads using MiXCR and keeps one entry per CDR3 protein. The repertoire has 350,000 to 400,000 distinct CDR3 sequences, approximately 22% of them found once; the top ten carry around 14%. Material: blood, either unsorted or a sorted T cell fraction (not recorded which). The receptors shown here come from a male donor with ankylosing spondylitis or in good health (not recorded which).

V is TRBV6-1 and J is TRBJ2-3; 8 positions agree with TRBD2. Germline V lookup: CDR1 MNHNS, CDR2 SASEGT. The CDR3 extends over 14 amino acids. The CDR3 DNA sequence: TGTGCAAGCGGAGCGGGGGTGGGCACAGATACGCAGTATTTT. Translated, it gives CASGAGVGTDTQYF.

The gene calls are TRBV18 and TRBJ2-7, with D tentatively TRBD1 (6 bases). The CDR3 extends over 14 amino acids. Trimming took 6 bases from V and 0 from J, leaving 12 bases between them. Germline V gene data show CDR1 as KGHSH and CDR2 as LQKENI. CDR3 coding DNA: TGTGCCAGCTCCTCAGGGGAGATCTCCTACGAGCAGTACTTC. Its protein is CASSSGEISYEQYF. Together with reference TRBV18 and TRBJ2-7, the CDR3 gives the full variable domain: NAGVMQNPRHLVRRRGQEARLRCSPMKGHSHVYWYRQLPEEGLKFMVYLQKENIIDESGMPKERFSAEFPKEGPSILRIQQVVRGDSAAYFCASSSGEISYEQYFGPGTRLTVT.

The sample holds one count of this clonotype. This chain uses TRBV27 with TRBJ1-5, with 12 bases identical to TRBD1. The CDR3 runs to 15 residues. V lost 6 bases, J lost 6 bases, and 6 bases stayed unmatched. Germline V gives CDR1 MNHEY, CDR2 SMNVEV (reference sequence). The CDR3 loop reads CASSLGTGGSQPQHF. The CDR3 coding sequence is TGTGCCAGCAGCCTGGGGACAGGGGGCTCTCAGCCCCAGCATTTT.

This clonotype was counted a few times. The CDR3 nucleotides read TGTGCCAGCAGCCAAGATAAGATCGGGCGGGGGGGTTCCCACGAGCAGTACTTC. Its translation: CASSQDKIGRGGSHEQYF. V and J are TRBV4-2 and TRBJ2-7; 9 positions match TRBD2. Germline V gene sequence: CDR1 LGHNA, CDR2 YNFKEQ. V lost 0 bases, J lost 5 bases, and 14 bases stayed unmatched. The CDR3 is made up of 18 amino acids.

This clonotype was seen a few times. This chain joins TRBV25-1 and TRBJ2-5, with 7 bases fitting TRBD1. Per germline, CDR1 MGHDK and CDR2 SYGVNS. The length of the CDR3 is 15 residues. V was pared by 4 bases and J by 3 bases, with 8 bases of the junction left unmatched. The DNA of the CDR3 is TGTGCCAGCAGTGGAGGAGACAGGGCGGAAGAGACCCAGTACTTC. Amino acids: CASSGGDRAEETQYF.

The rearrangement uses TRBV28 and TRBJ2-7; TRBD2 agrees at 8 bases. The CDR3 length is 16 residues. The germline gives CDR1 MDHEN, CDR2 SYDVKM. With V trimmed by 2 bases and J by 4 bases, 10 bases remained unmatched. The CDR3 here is CASSLQPGGRFYEQYF. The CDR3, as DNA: TGTGCCAGCAGTTTACAACCGGGGGGGCGTTTTTACGAGCAGTACTTC.

CDR3 sequence: CASSQRVAQNTGELFF. The CDR3, as DNA: TGTGCCAGCAGCCAACGGGTAGCCCAGAACACCGGGGAGCTGTTTTTT. The V call is TRBV14, the J call TRBJ2-2; D is unresolved. Per the germline V gene, CDR1 is SGHDN and CDR2 is FVKESK. V lost 2 bases to trimming and J lost 1 base, with 11 bases between them. This CDR3 region has 16 residues.

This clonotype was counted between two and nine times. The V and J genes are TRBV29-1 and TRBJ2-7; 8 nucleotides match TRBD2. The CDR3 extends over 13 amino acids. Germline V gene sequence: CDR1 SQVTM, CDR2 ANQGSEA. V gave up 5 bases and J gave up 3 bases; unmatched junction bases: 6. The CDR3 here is CSVQLAGFYEQYF. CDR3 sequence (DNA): TGCAGCGTTCAGCTAGCGGGCTTCTACGAGCAGTACTTC.

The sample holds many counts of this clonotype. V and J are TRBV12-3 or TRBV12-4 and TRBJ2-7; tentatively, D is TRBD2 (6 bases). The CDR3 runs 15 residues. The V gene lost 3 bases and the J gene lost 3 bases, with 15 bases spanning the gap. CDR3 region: CASSLSWAGGYEQYF. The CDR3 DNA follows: TGTGCCAGCAGTTTGAGTTGGGCCGGGGGCTACGAGCAGTACTTC.

CDR3 region: CASSLSGQGVFGTDTQYF. The CDR3 nucleotides read TGTGCCAGCAGCTTATCGGGACAGGGGGTTTTTGGGACAGATACGCAGTATTTT. The genes are TRBV5-4 and TRBJ2-3; 11 nucleotides align to TRBD1. Germline V gene data show CDR1 as SGHNT and CDR2 as YYREEE (reference sequence). V lost 2 bases, J lost 3 bases, and 11 bases stayed unmatched. This CDR3 region has 18 residues.